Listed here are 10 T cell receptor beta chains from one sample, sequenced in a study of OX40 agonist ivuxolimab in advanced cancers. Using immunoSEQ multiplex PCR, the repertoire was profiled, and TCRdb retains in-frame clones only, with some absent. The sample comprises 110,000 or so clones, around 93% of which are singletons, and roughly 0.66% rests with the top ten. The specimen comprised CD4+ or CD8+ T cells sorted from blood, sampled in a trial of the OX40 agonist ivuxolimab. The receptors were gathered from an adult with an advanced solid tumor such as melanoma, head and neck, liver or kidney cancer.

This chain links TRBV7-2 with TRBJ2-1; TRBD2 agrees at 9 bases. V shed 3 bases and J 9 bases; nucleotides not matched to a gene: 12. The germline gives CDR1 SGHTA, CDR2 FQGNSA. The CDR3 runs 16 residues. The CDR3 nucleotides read TGTGCCAGCAGCTTGGGGACTAGCCGTTCCCGGAGTGAGCAGTTCTTC. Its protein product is CASSLGTSRSRSEQFF.

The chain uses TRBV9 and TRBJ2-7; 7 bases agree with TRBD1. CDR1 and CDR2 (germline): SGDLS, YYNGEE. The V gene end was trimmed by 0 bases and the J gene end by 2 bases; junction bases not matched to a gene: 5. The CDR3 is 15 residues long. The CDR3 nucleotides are TGTGCCAGCAGCGTAGAGGGGACAGATACCTACGAGCAGTACTTC. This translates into CASSVEGTDTYEQYF.

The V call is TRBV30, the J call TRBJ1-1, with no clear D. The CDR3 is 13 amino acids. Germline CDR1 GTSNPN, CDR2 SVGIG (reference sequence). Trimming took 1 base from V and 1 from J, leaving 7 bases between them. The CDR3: CAWSAGTNTEAFF. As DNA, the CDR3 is TGTGCCTGGAGTGCCGGAACGAACACTGAAGCTTTCTTT.

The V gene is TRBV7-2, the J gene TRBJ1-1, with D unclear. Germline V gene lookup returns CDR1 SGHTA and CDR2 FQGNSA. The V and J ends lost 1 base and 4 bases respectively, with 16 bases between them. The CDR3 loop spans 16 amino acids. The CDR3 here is CASSLEGGDGGTEAFF. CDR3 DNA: TGTGCCAGCAGCTTAGAGGGTGGCGATGGCGGCACTGAAGCTTTCTTT.

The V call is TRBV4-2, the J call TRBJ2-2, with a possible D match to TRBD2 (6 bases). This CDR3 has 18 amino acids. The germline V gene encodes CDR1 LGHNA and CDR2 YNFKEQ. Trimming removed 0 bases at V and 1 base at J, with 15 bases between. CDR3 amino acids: CASSQDIGGARNTGELFF. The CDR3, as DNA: TGTGCCAGCAGCCAAGATATCGGGGGTGCTAGGAACACCGGGGAGCTGTTTTTT.

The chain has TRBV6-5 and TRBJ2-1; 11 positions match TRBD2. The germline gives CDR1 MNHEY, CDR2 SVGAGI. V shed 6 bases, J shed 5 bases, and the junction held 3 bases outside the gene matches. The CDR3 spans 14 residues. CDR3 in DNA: TGTGCCAGCAGACTAGCGGGAGTCCACAATGAGCAGTTCTTC. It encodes CASRLAGVHNEQFF.

This CDR3 reads CASSTGGNQPQHF. The CDR3, as DNA: TGTGCCAGCAGCACAGGGGGCAATCAGCCCCAGCATTTT. This chain uses TRBV7-8 with TRBJ1-5; 7 positions agree with TRBD1. This CDR3 is 13 amino acids long. Germline lookup yields CDR1 SGHVS and CDR2 FQNEAQ. Losses at the gene ends were 5 bases for V and 2 bases for J; bases not matched to a gene: 0.

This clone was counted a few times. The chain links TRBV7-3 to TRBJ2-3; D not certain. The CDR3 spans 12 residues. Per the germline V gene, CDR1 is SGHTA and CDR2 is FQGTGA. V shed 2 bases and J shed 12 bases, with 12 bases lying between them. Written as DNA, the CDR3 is TGTGCCAGCAGCTTACGGCAAGGCCCCCAGTATTTT. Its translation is CASSLRQGPQYF.

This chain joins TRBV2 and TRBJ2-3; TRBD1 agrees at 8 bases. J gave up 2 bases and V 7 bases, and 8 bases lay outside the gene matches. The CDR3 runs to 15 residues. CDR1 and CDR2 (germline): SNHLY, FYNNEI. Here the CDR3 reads CASKEDRAPTDTQYF. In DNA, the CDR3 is TGTGCCAGCAAGGAGGACAGGGCCCCCACAGATACGCAGTATTTT. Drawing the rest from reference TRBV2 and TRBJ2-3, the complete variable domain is EPEVTQTPSHQVTQMGQEVILRCVPISNHLYFYWYRQILGQKVEFLVSFYNNEISEKSEIFDDQFSVERPDGSNFTLKIRSTKLEDSAMYFCASKEDRAPTDTQYFGPGTRLTVL.

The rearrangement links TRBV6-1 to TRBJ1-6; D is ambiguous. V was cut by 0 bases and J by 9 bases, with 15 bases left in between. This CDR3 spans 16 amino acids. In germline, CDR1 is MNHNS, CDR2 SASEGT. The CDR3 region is CASSEAGPTLSSPLHF. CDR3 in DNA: TGTGCCAGCAGTGAAGCGGGCCCGACATTGAGTTCACCCCTCCACTTT.